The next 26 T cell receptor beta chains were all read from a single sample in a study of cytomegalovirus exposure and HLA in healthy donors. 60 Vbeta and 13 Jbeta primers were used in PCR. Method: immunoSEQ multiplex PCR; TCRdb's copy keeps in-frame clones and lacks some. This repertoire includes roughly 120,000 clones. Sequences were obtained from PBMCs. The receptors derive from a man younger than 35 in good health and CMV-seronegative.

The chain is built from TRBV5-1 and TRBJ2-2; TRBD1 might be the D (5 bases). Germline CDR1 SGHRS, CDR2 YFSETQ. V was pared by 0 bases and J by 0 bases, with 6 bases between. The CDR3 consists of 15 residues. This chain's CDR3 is CASSLAQANTGELFF. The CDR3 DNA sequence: TGCGCCAGCAGCTTGGCACAGGCGAACACCGGGGAGCTGTTTTTT.

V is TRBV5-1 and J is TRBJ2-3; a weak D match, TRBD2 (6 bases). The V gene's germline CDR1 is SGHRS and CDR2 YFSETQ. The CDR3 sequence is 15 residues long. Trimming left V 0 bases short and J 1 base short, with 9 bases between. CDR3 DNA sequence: TGCGCCAGCAGCTTGGATTGGGGGGGCACAGATACGCAGTATTTT. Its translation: CASSLDWGGTDTQYF.

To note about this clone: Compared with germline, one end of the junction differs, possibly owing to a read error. This CDR3 reads CASSPTQDSYYEQYF. CDR3 nucleotides: TGTGCTAGCAGCCCGACTCAGGACAGTTACTACGAGCAGTACTTC. The chain carries TRBV7-7 and TRBJ2-7, with D possibly matching TRBD1 (6 bases). This CDR3 has 15 amino acids. Germline V gene sequence: CDR1 SSHAT, CDR2 FNYEAQ (reference sequence).

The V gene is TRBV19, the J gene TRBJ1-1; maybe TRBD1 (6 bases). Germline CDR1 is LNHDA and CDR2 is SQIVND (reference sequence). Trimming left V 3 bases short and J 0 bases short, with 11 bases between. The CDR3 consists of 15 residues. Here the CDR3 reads CASSIPTGVNTEAFF. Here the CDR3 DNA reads TGTGCCAGTAGTATCCCGACAGGAGTGAACACTGAAGCTTTCTTT. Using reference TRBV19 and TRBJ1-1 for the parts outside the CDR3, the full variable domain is DGGITQSPKYLFRKEGQNVTLSCEQNLNHDAMYWYRQDPGQGLRLIYYSQIVNDFQKGDIAEGYSVSREKKESFPLTVTSAQKNPTAFYLCASSIPTGVNTEAFFGQGTRLTVV.

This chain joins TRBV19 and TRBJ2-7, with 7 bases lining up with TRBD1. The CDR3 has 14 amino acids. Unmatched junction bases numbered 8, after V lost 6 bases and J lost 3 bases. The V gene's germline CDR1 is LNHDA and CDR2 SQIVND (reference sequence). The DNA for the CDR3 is TGTGCCAGTAGGTCGATCCAGGGGGACTACGAGCAGTACTTC. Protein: CASRSIQGDYEQYF.

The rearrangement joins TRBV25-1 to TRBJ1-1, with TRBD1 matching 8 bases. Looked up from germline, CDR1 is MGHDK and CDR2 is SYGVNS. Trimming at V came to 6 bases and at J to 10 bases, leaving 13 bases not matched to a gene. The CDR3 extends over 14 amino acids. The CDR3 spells CASRKTGAVSGAFF. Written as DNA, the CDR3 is TGTGCCAGCAGAAAGACAGGGGCCGTTTCGGGAGCTTTCTTT.

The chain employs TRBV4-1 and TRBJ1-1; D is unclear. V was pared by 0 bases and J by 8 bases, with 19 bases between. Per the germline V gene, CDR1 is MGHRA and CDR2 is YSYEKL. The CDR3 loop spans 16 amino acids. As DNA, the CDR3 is TGCGCCAGCAGCCAAGATCTGCGGGAACTGGACTTGGAAGCTTTCTTT. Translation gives CASSQDLRELDLEAFF.

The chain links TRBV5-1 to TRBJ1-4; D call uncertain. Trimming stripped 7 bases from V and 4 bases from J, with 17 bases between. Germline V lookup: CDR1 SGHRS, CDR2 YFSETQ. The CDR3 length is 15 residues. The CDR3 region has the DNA TGCGCCAGCCGACCCGGAGGCCTGAATAATGAAAAACTGTTTTTT. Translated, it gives CASRPGGLNNEKLFF. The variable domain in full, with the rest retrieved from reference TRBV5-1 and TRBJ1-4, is KAGVTQTPRYLIKTRGQQVTLSCSPISGHRSVSWYQQTPGQGLQFLFEYFSETQRNKGNFPGRFSGRQFSNSRSEMNVSTLELGDSALYLCASRPGGLNNEKLFFGSGTQLSVL.

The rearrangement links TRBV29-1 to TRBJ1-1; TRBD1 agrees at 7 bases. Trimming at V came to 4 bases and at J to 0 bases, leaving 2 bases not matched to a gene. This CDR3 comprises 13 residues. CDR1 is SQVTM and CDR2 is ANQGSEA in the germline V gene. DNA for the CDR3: TGCAGCGTTGTTAGGGGGCTGAACACTGAAGCTTTCTTT. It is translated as CSVVRGLNTEAFF.

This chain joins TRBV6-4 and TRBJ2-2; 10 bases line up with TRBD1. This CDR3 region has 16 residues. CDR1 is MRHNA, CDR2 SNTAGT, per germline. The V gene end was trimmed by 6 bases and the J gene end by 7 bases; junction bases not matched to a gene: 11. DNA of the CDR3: TGTGCCAGCAGCAAGCGGACAGGGGGTTCCGACGGGGAGCTGTTTTTT. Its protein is CASSKRTGGSDGELFF.

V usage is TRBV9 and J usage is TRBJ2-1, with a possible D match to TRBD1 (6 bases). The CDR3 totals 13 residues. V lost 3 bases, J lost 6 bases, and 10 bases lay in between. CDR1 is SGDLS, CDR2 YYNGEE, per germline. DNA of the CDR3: TGTGCCAGCAGCGCCGTGGGGGCCAATGAGCAGTTCTTC. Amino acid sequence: CASSAVGANEQFF.

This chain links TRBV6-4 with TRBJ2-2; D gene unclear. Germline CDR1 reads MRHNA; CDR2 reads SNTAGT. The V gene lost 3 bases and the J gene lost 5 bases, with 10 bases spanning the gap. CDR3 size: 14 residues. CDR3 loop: CASSESGETGELFF. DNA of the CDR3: TGTGCCAGCAGTGAATCGGGTGAAACCGGGGAGCTGTTTTTT.

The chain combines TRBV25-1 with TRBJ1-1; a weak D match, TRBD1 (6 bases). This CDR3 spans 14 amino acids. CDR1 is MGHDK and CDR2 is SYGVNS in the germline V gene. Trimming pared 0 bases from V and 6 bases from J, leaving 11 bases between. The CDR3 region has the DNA TGTGCCAGCAGTGAATATGCGGGGGCGGCTGAAGCTTTCTTT. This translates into CASSEYAGAAEAFF.

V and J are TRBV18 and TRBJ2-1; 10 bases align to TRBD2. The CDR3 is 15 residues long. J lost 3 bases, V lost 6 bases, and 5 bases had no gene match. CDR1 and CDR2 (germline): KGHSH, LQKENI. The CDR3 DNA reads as TGTGCCAGCTCTCTCGGGACTAGCGTCTACAATGAGCAGTTCTTC. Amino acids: CASSLGTSVYNEQFF. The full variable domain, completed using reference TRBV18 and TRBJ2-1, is NAGVMQNPRHLVRRRGQEARLRCSPMKGHSHVYWYRQLPEEGLKFMVYLQKENIIDESGMPKERFSAEFPKEGPSILRIQQVVRGDSAAYFCASSLGTSVYNEQFFGPGTRLTVL.

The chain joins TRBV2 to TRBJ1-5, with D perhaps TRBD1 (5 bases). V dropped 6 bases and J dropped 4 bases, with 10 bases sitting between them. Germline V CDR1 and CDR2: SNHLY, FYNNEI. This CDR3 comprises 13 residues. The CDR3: CASSPGGNQPQHF. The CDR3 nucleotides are TGTGCCAGCAGCCCCGGGGGTAATCAGCCCCAGCATTTT.

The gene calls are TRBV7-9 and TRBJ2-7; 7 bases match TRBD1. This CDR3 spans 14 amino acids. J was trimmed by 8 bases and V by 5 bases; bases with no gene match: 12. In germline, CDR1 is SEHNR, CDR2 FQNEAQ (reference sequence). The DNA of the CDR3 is TGTGCCAGCAGCCCATGGGGACAGCTTTTCAAGCAGTACTTC. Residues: CASSPWGQLFKQYF. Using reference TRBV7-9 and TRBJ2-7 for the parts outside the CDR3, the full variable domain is DTGVSQNPRHKITKRGQNVTFRCDPISEHNRLYWYRQTLGQGPEFLTYFQNEAQLEKSRLLSDRFSAERPKGSFSTLEIQRTEQGDSAMYLCASSPWGQLFKQYFGPGTRLTVT.

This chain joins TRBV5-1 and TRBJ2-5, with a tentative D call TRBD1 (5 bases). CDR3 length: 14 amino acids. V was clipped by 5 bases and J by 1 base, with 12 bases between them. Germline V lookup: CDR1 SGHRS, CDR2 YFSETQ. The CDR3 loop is CASRSHQGQETQYF. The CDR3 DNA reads TGCGCCAGCAGGTCCCACCAGGGCCAAGAGACCCAGTACTTC. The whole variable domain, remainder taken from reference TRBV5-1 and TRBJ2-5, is KAGVTQTPRYLIKTRGQQVTLSCSPISGHRSVSWYQQTPGQGLQFLFEYFSETQRNKGNFPGRFSGRQFSNSRSEMNVSTLELGDSALYLCASRSHQGQETQYFGPGTRLLVL.

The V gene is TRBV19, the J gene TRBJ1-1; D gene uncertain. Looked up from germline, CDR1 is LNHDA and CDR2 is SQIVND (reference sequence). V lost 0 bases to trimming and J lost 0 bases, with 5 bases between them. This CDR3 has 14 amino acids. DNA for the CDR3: TGTGCCAGTAGTATAGACCCAGTGAACACTGAAGCTTTCTTT. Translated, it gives CASSIDPVNTEAFF.

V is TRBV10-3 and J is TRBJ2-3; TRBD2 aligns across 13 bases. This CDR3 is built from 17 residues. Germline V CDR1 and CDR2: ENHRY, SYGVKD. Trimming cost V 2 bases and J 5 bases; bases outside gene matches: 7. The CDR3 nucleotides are TGTGCCATCAGTGAGCACGGACTAGCGGGAGTCGGAGATACGCAGTATTTT. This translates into CAISEHGLAGVGDTQYF.

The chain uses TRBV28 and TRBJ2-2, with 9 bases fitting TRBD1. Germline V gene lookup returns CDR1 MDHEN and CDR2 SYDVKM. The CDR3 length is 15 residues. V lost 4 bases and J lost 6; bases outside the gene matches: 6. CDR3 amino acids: CASSSPGTGPGELFF. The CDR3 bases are TGTGCCAGCAGTTCCCCCGGGACAGGGCCCGGGGAGCTGTTTTTT.

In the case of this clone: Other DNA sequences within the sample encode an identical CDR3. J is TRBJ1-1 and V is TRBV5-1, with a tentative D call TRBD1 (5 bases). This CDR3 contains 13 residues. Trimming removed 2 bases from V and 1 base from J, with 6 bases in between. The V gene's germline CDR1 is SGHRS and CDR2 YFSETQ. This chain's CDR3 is CASSFQGNTEAFF. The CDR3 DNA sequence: TGCGCCAGCAGCTTTCAGGGGAACACTGAAGCTTTCTTT. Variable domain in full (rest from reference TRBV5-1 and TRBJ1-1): KAGVTQTPRYLIKTRGQQVTLSCSPISGHRSVSWYQQTPGQGLQFLFEYFSETQRNKGNFPGRFSGRQFSNSRSEMNVSTLELGDSALYLCASSFQGNTEAFFGQGTRLTVV.

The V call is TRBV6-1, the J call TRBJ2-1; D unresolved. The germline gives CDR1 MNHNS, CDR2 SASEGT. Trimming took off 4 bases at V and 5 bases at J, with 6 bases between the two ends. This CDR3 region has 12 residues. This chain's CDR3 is CASSGVHNEQFF. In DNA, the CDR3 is TGTGCCAGCAGTGGAGTACACAATGAGCAGTTCTTC.

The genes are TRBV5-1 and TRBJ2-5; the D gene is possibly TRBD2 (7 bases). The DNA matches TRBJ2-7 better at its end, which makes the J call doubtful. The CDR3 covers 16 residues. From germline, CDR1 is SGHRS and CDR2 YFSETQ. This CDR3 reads CASSSQEGAGAYEQYF. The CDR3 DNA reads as TGCGCCAGCAGCTCCCAGGAAGGGGCGGGGGCATACGAGCAGTACTTC.

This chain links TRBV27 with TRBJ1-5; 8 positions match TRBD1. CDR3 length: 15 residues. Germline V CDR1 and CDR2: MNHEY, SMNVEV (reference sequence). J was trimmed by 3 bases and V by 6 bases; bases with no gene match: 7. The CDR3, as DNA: TGTGCCAGCAGAACCGGGACAGGACCCAATCAGCCCCAGCATTTT. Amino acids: CASRTGTGPNQPQHF.

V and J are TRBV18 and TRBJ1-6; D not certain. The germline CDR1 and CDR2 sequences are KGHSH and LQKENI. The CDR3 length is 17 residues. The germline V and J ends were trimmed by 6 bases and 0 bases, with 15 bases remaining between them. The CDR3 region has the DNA TGTGCCAGCTCCCGCGAAGGTTCGGGCTCCTATAATTCACCCCTCCACTTT. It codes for CASSREGSGSYNSPLHF.

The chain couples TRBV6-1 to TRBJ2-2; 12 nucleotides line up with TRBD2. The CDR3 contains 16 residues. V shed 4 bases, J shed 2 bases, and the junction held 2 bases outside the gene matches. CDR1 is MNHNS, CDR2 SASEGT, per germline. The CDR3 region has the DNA TGTGCCAGCAGTGCACTAGCGGGAGGAAACACCGGGGAGCTGTTTTTT. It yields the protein CASSALAGGNTGELFF.